This TCR beta chain stems from a study of Ad26.COV2.S vaccination and SARS-CoV-2 variants. Notes on the study in general: Analyses of TCR breadth and depth may have underestimated total T cell responses.

The table came from immunoSEQ multiplex PCR; TCRdb's copy has only in-frame clones and leaves some out. The sample contains 300,000 to 450,000 clones, around 92% of which appear only once. This clone was counted once. Its antigen remains unknown. CDR3 length equals 17 residues. Trimming removed 2 bases at V and 0 bases at J, with 17 bases between. Germline CDR1 reads MNHEY; CDR2 reads SVGEGT. The TCR sequence derives from a human donor who had recovered from COVID-19. The sample in question was peripheral blood, obtained after recovery from COVID-19. This chain joins TRBV6-2 or TRBV6-3 and TRBJ2-7, with D possibly TRBD2 on 5 matching bases. The CDR3 here is CASSYGLVTGSSYEQYF. In nucleotides, the CDR3 is TGTGCCAGCAGTTACGGTTTGGTTACTGGGAGCTCCTACGAGCAGTACTTC.